This passage covers 7 T cell receptor beta chains from one sample sequenced in a study of blood T cell repertoires in COVID-19. The protocol was immunoSEQ multiplex PCR, while the TCRdb copy is restricted to in-frame clones and leaves out a portion. The repertoire holds fewer than 600,000 clones, with 80% to 90% as singletons. Sample: peripheral blood. These receptors were taken from a man between 18 and 29 years old with COVID-19, enrolled during active disease.

The rearrangement uses TRBV5-1 and TRBJ2-2; possible D gene TRBD1, 6 bases. The CDR3 spans 16 residues. V was shortened by 3 bases and J by 0 bases, with 12 bases between the two germline ends. Germline assignment: CDR1 SGHRS and CDR2 YFSETQ. The CDR3 is CASSWGQGSNTGELFF. The DNA for the CDR3 is TGCGCCAGCAGCTGGGGGCAGGGGTCGAACACCGGGGAGCTGTTTTTT.

V gene TRBV6-5 combines with J gene TRBJ1-2; TRBD1 matches 7 bases. The CDR3 is 14 amino acids. Germline-derived CDR1 and CDR2 are MNHEY and SVGAGI. V lost 7 bases, J lost 6 bases, and 11 bases stayed unmatched. The DNA for the CDR3 is TGTGCCAGCACTAACAGGGGCAGGGAGGATGGCTACACCTTC. Its translation is CASTNRGREDGYTF.

The V gene is TRBV7-8, the J gene TRBJ2-5; D is possibly TRBD2 (5 bases). The CDR3 is 13 amino acids. V gave up 0 bases and J gave up 7 bases, with 9 bases separating them. Germline assignment: CDR1 SGHVS and CDR2 FQNEAQ. CDR3 nucleotides: TGTGCCAGCAGCTTAGCGGGAGAAGGGACCCAGTACTTC. Translating gives CASSLAGEGTQYF.

The table lists this clone with a count of one. This chain connects TRBV5-4 to TRBJ2-3; 9 positions match TRBD1. Germline-derived CDR1 and CDR2 are SGHNT and YYREEE (reference sequence). The trim removed 5 bases at V and 5 bases at J, leaving 12 bases unmatched. The length of the CDR3 is 16 residues. DNA for the CDR3: TGTGCCAGCAGATCTACTTCAGGACAGGGGAAAGATACGCAGTATTTT. It yields the protein CASRSTSGQGKDTQYF.

The gene calls are TRBV19 and TRBJ2-1; D remains ambiguous. The germline V and J ends were trimmed by 5 bases and 5 bases, with 16 bases remaining between them. This CDR3 is 15 amino acids long. Germline CDR1 and CDR2: LNHDA and SQIVND (reference sequence). The CDR3 loop is CASSWLTASDNEQFF. CDR3 in DNA: TGTGCCAGTAGTTGGCTCACTGCGAGCGACAATGAGCAGTTCTTC.

The CDR3 is CSARARDSLYF. The CDR3 DNA is TGCAGTGCTAGAGCTCGGGACAGTCTTTACTTC. This chain connects TRBV20-1 to TRBJ2-5, with 7 positions matching TRBD1. V dropped 1 base and J dropped 14; count of bases not matched to a gene: 7. This CDR3 is 11 amino acids long. Per germline, CDR1 DFQATT and CDR2 SNEGSKA (reference sequence).

The chain carries TRBV12-5 and TRBJ1-1; D is uncertain. This CDR3 is 13 amino acids long. Between the trimmed V and J ends, which lost 6 bases and 0 bases, there was a span of 8 bases. Germline values: CDR1 LGHNT, CDR2 FRNRAP. The CDR3 sequence: CASGREMNTEAFF. CDR3 DNA: TGTGCTAGTGGGCGGGAGATGAACACTGAAGCTTTCTTT. Looking up the rest from reference TRBV12-5 and TRBJ1-1 gives the full variable domain: DARVTQTPRHKVTEMGQEVTMRCQPILGHNTVFWYRQTMMQGLELLAYFRNRAPLDDSGMPKDRFSAEMPDATLATLKIQPSEPRDSAVYFCASGREMNTEAFFGQGTRLTVV.